These T cell receptor beta chains were read from a single sample in a study of cytomegalovirus exposure and HLA in healthy donors. TCRdb keeps only in-frame clones here, not all; method: immunoSEQ multiplex PCR. The sample holds roughly 190,000 clones, approximately 78% seen once. Sequencing used PBMCs. The receptors come from a woman aged 25-40 years in good health and CMV-seropositive. Both conserved end residues are part of each CDR3. Fields, in order: D gene, J gene, V gene, clone size, CDR3 DNA, CDR3 protein. The D gene is left open where the match is weak. Rows may omit the clone size; those that give it use once, few, many or a size class.

D: TRBD2
J: TRBJ2-1
V: TRBV12-5
size: .
DNA: TGTGCTAGTGGCCCGCCGGGACTAGGGGAGAATGAGCAGTTCTTC
CDR3: CASGPPGLGENEQFF

D: TRBD1
J: TRBJ1-3
V: TRBV12-5
size: .
DNA: TGTGCTAGTGAGGGGGCAGGAAACACCATATATTTT
CDR3: CASEGAGNTIYF

D: TRBD1
J: TRBJ2-5
V: TRBV7-2
size: .
DNA: TGTGCCAGCAGCATAGACAGGGCCGAGACCCAGTACTTC
CDR3: CASSIDRAETQYF

D: TRBD2
J: TRBJ2-7
V: TRBV30
size: .
DNA: TGTGCCTGGAGTGCCAGCGGGAGAGGGGAGCAGTACTTC
CDR3: CAWSASGRGEQYF

D: .
J: TRBJ2-7
V: TRBV7-9
size: .
DNA: TGTGCCAGCAGCTTAACTATCCGGGGAAGCCTGTACGAGCAGTACTTC
CDR3: CASSLTIRGSLYEQYF

D: .
J: TRBJ1-2
V: TRBV7-9
size: .
DNA: TGTTCCAGCAGCCCCCTGGCACCGTATGGCTACACCTTC
CDR3: CSSSPLAPYGYTF

D: .
J: TRBJ2-1
V: TRBV7-5
size: .
DNA: TGTGCCAGAAGCGCCAAGACTAGCGGGAAGCCCTACAATGAGCAGTTCTTC
CDR3: CARSAKTSGKPYNEQFF

D: .
J: TRBJ2-5
V: TRBV7-2
size: .
DNA: TGTGCCAGCAGCTTAATACCTAAAGAGACCCAGTACTTC
CDR3: CASSLIPKETQYF

D: .
J: TRBJ2-1
V: TRBV28
size: .
DNA: TGTGCCAGCAGTGACAGGCGAGCAGGCGATGAGCAGTTCTTC
CDR3: CASSDRRAGDEQFF

D: .
J: TRBJ2-7
V: TRBV5-1
size: .
DNA: TGCGCCAGCAGCTTGGAGCTACCCTACGAGCAGTACTTC
CDR3: CASSLELPYEQYF

D: TRBD2
J: TRBJ2-7
V: TRBV4-1
size: .
DNA: TGCGCCAGCAGCCCAGTTGGACTAGCCCAGCAGTACTTC
CDR3: CASSPVGLAQQYF

D: .
J: TRBJ2-2
V: TRBV7-2
size: once
DNA: TGTGCCAGCAGCTTTAGTTCCCAGCGGGCTGGCTATGCCGGGGAGCTGTTTTTT
CDR3: CASSFSSQRAGYAGELFF

D: .
J: TRBJ2-1
V: TRBV30
size: .
DNA: TGTGCCTGGATAGGGGGACTATTTCCTCGCTCCTACAATGAGCAGTTCTTC
CDR3: CAWIGGLFPRSYNEQFF

D: .
J: TRBJ1-2
V: TRBV5-8
size: .
DNA: TGTGCCAGCAGCCTGGGCAGGGCCCTCTATGGCTACACCTTC
CDR3: CASSLGRALYGYTF

D: TRBD1
J: TRBJ2-2
V: TRBV27
size: few
DNA: TGTGCCAGCAGTTTATACCTGACAGGGGGCCGGAACACCGGGGAGCTGTTTTTT
CDR3: CASSLYLTGGRNTGELFF

D: .
J: TRBJ2-7
V: TRBV11-3
size: .
DNA: TGTGCCAGCAGCCATCTAGCGTCATACGAGCAGTACTTC
CDR3: CASSHLASYEQYF

D: .
J: TRBJ2-1
V: TRBV7-2
size: few
DNA: TGTGCCAGCAGCACCCAGGGGGGAGTCGCTGGCAATGAGCAGTTCTTC
CDR3: CASSTQGGVAGNEQFF

D: .
J: TRBJ1-3
V: TRBV27
size: few
DNA: TGTGCCAGCAGTCCAAGACTCCAAGGAGACACCATATATTTT
CDR3: CASSPRLQGDTIYF

D: TRBD1
J: TRBJ1-5
V: TRBV4-1
size: .
DNA: TGCGCCAGCAGCCTCTCGGACAGGAAGAATCAGCCCCAGCATTTT
CDR3: CASSLSDRKNQPQHF

D: .
J: TRBJ2-3
V: TRBV29-1
size: .
DNA: TGCAGCGTTGGCACTAGTGGGGATACGCAGTATTTT
CDR3: CSVGTSGDTQYF

D: .
J: TRBJ2-7
V: TRBV6-1
size: once
DNA: TGTGCCAGCAGTGAACCCCGGGACATACCCTACGAGCAGTACTTC
CDR3: CASSEPRDIPYEQYF

D: .
J: TRBJ2-4
V: TRBV19
size: .
DNA: TGTGCCACCGGACAGCAGCCCAAAAACATTCAGTACTTC
CDR3: CATGQQPKNIQYF

D: .
J: TRBJ1-4
V: TRBV7-8
size: .
DNA: TGTGCCAGCAGCTTAGCCCCGCCGGGGGACTTCGGGGAAAAACTGTTTTTT
CDR3: CASSLAPPGDFGEKLFF

D: TRBD1
J: TRBJ1-5
V: TRBV18
size: few
DNA: TGTGCCAGCTCACCTACAGGGGGCGCAGATCAGCCCCAGCATTTT
CDR3: CASSPTGGADQPQHF

D: TRBD1
J: TRBJ2-5
V: TRBV5-1
size: .
DNA: TGCGCCAGCAGCCCGGGACAGGGGGTGGTGGAGACCCAGTACTTC
CDR3: CASSPGQGVVETQYF

D: .
J: TRBJ2-1
V: TRBV29-1
size: .
DNA: TGCAGCGTTGGGCCCACCTACAATGAGCAGTTCTTC
CDR3: CSVGPTYNEQFF

D: TRBD1
J: TRBJ1-5
V: TRBV5-6
size: .
DNA: TGTGCCAGCAGCTATTTTGGACAGGGACAAACTAGCAATCAGCCCCAGCATTTT
CDR3: CASSYFGQGQTSNQPQHF

D: .
J: TRBJ1-3
V: TRBV28
size: .
DNA: TGTGCCAGCAGTTTATCCTGGGGGCCCGGAAACACCATATATTTT
CDR3: CASSLSWGPGNTIYF

D: TRBD1
J: TRBJ1-6
V: TRBV2
size: .
DNA: TGTGCCAGCAGCAACGACAGGGGCTTCTCCTATAATTCACCCCTCCACTTT
CDR3: CASSNDRGFSYNSPLHF

D: .
J: TRBJ2-2
V: TRBV28
size: few
DNA: TGTGCCAGCAGGGTCAGGGCTAACACCGGGGAGCTGTTTTTT
CDR3: CASRVRANTGELFF

D: TRBD1
J: TRBJ1-4
V: TRBV7-2
size: .
DNA: TGTGCCAGCAGCTCGACAGGGGGGAATGAAAAACTGTTTTTT
CDR3: CASSSTGGNEKLFF

D: TRBD2
J: TRBJ2-1
V: TRBV25-1
size: .
DNA: TGTGCCAGCAGTGATGGCGGGGGATACAATGAGCAGTTCTTC
CDR3: CASSDGGGYNEQFF

D: TRBD1
J: TRBJ1-2
V: TRBV27
size: .
DNA: TGTGCCAGCAGGGACAGGGGTGGCTACACCTTC
CDR3: CASRDRGGYTF

D: TRBD1
J: TRBJ2-7
V: TRBV28
size: .
DNA: TGTGCCAGCAGTTCGGGACAGGGGAGCTCCTACGAGCAGTACTTC
CDR3: CASSSGQGSSYEQYF

D: TRBD1
J: TRBJ1-1
V: TRBV5-1
size: .
DNA: TGCGCCAGCAGCTATAATACAGGGGGGGGAGTCACTGAAGCTTTCTTT
CDR3: CASSYNTGGGVTEAFF

D: .
J: TRBJ2-7
V: TRBV15
size: .
DNA: TGTGCCACCAGCAGAGGCAGGCTACACGAGCAGTACTTC
CDR3: CATSRGRLHEQYF

D: TRBD1
J: TRBJ1-5
V: TRBV5-8
size: .
DNA: TGTGCCAGCAGCTTGGCCGGGACAGGGGATCATCAGCCCCAGCATTTT
CDR3: CASSLAGTGDHQPQHF

D: TRBD1
J: TRBJ1-2
V: TRBV6-5
size: .
DNA: TGTGCCAGCAGCCCCCTCCAGGGGGCGAATGGCTACACCTTC
CDR3: CASSPLQGANGYTF

D: .
J: TRBJ2-3
V: TRBV30
size: .
DNA: TGTGCCTGGAGTGCTTCGGGGTTGACAGATACGCAGTATTTT
CDR3: CAWSASGLTDTQYF

D: .
J: TRBJ1-1
V: TRBV25-1
size: .
DNA: TGTGCCAGCAGTGATCAGGGGAGCACTGAAGCTTTCTTT
CDR3: CASSDQGSTEAFF

D: TRBD1
J: TRBJ1-1
V: TRBV2
size: .
DNA: TGTGCCAGCAGTCCACAGGGGATGAACACTGAAGCTTTCTTT
CDR3: CASSPQGMNTEAFF

D: TRBD2
J: TRBJ2-5
V: TRBV15
size: .
DNA: TGTGCCACCAGCAGGAGGAACGGGGGGGCCAGAGAGACCCAGTACTTC
CDR3: CATSRRNGGARETQYF

D: .
J: TRBJ2-2
V: TRBV18
size: .
DNA: TGTGCCAGCTCACCACCGCCAGCGAACACCGGGGAGCTGTTTTTT
CDR3: CASSPPPANTGELFF

D: TRBD1
J: TRBJ2-7
V: TRBV28
size: .
DNA: TGTGCCAGCAGCCCCGAACCGACAGGGATCCACGAGCAGTACTTC
CDR3: CASSPEPTGIHEQYF

D: .
J: TRBJ2-5
V: TRBV2
size: .
DNA: TGTGCCAGTGCGATACTGAGGATCGGGGAGACCCAGTACTTC
CDR3: CASAILRIGETQYF

D: .
J: TRBJ2-7
V: TRBV28
size: .
DNA: TGTGCCAGCAGACCCGCCAGGGGGGTATACGAGCAGTACTTC
CDR3: CASRPARGVYEQYF

D: TRBD1
J: TRBJ1-1
V: TRBV7-9
size: .
DNA: TGTGCCAGCAGCTTAGAAACAGGGGTGGCTTTCTTT
CDR3: CASSLETGVAFF

D: .
J: TRBJ1-3
V: TRBV6-1
size: .
DNA: TGTGCCAGCAGTGACACTAAGCCAGGGGCTGATGGAAACACCATATATTTT
CDR3: CASSDTKPGADGNTIYF

D: TRBD2
J: TRBJ2-7
V: TRBV5-1
size: .
DNA: TGCGCCAGCAGCTTGGAACCTAGCGGGAGGGATAACTCCTACGAGCAGTACTTC
CDR3: CASSLEPSGRDNSYEQYF

D: .
J: TRBJ1-3
V: TRBV5-4
size: .
DNA: TGTGCCAGCAGCTTGGGAGGACATAGATCTGGAAACACCATATATTTT
CDR3: CASSLGGHRSGNTIYF

D: TRBD1
J: TRBJ2-4
V: TRBV30
size: .
DNA: TGTGCCTGGACCACAGGGGGCAGGATAAACATTCAGTACTTC
CDR3: CAWTTGGRINIQYF

D: TRBD1
J: TRBJ1-1
V: TRBV28
size: .
DNA: TGTGCCAGCAGAGGACAGGGGGCTGGCACTGAAGCTTTCTTT
CDR3: CASRGQGAGTEAFF

D: .
J: TRBJ2-7
V: TRBV28
size: .
DNA: TGTGCCAGCAGTTTAGGCCCAGGGGGGCGGTCACACGAGCAGTACTTC
CDR3: CASSLGPGGRSHEQYF

D: .
J: TRBJ1-2
V: TRBV19
size: .
DNA: TGTGCCAGTAGTATATATACACCCCCCACAGAGCCTCTCGAGATCAACCTATATGGCTACACCTTC
CDR3: CASSIYTPPTEPLEINLYGYTF